Listed here are 30 T cell receptor beta chains from one sample, sequenced in a study of blood T cell repertoires in COVID-19. This table comes from immunoSEQ multiplex PCR, and its TCRdb copy is limited to in-frame clones, with some not included. The table has about 120,000 clones, 87% seen once; the top ten hold approximately 2%. Material: peripheral blood. The receptors shown here come from a woman aged 50 to 60 with acute or convalescent COVID-19.

The chain joins TRBV6-6 to TRBJ1-6; TRBD1 matches 9 bases. With V trimmed by 2 bases and J by 10 bases, 6 bases remained unmatched. CDR1 MNHNY and CDR2 SVGAGI come from the germline V gene (reference sequence). The CDR3 has 15 residues. The CDR3 DNA reads TGTGCCAGCAGTTACCCACAGGGGGCTGTCTCACCCCTCCACTTT. This translates into CASSYPQGAVSPLHF.

This sequence joins TRBV24-1 and TRBJ2-4; no definite D call. CDR1 and CDR2 from the germline V gene are KGHDR and SFDVKD. The ends were cut back, 0 bases at V and 1 base at J, with 6 bases in the middle. CDR3 size: 15 residues. The chain's CDR3 is CATSDLWLAKNIQYF. The CDR3 nucleotides are TGTGCCACCAGTGATTTGTGGCTGGCCAAAAACATTCAGTACTTC.

The CDR3 sequence: CASSEALQGSPYGYTF. The CDR3 nucleotides are TGTGCCAGCAGTGAAGCGCTTCAGGGCAGCCCCTATGGCTACACCTTC. The V and J genes are TRBV2 and TRBJ1-2; D is perhaps TRBD1 (5 bases). CDR1 and CDR2 (germline): SNHLY, FYNNEI. Trimming cost V 0 bases and J 4 bases, with 15 bases left between them. CDR3 length: 16 amino acids.

The chain has TRBV30 and TRBJ1-4, with 7 bases lining up with TRBD1. The CDR3 is 13 residues long. The germline V gene encodes CDR1 GTSNPN and CDR2 SVGIG (reference sequence). Trimming at V came to 8 bases and at J to 3 bases, leaving 6 bases not matched to a gene. The CDR3: CAGTGESNEKLFF. CDR3 nucleotide sequence: TGTGCCGGAACAGGGGAGTCTAATGAAAAACTGTTTTTT.

The CDR3 DNA is TGTGCCAGCAGCTTAGGGAGCAATGAGCAGTTCTTC. It yields the protein CASSLGSNEQFF. This chain joins TRBV5-4 and TRBJ2-1, with a tentative D call TRBD2 (5 bases). V shed 2 bases and J shed 6 bases, with 6 bases lying between them. The CDR3 has 12 amino acids. Germline V gene data show CDR1 as SGHNT and CDR2 as YYREEE (reference sequence).

The gene calls are TRBV9 and TRBJ2-1, with a weak D call TRBD1 (7 bases). V lost 3 bases, J lost 10 bases, and 20 bases lay in between. CDR1 and CDR2 from the germline V gene are SGDLS and YYNGEE. This CDR3 is 15 amino acids long. The CDR3 loop reads CASSETGTYRREQFF. DNA of the CDR3: TGTGCCAGCAGCGAGACAGGGACTTATCGGCGAGAGCAGTTCTTC.

The chain uses TRBV19 and TRBJ2-1, with TRBD1 as a possible D gene (6 bases). V was clipped by 4 bases and J by 8 bases, with 18 bases between them. This CDR3 has 15 amino acids. Germline loops: CDR1 LNHDA, CDR2 SQIVND (reference sequence). CDR3 loop: CASSSPSQGRDEQFF. CDR3 DNA sequence: TGTGCCAGTAGTAGCCCGTCACAGGGTAGGGATGAGCAGTTCTTC. The full variable domain, in which reference TRBV19 and TRBJ2-1 provide the parts outside the CDR3, is DGGITQSPKYLFRKEGQNVTLSCEQNLNHDAMYWYRQDPGQGLRLIYYSQIVNDFQKGDIAEGYSVSREKKESFPLTVTSAQKNPTAFYLCASSSPSQGRDEQFFGPGTRLTVL.

The V gene is TRBV5-1, the J gene TRBJ2-5; TRBD2 agrees at 7 bases. The CDR3 sequence is 13 residues long. Germline-derived CDR1 and CDR2 are SGHRS and YFSETQ. V lost 4 bases and J lost 3; bases outside the gene matches: 3. CDR3: CASSGGSEETQYF. DNA for the CDR3: TGCGCCAGCAGCGGCGGGAGTGAAGAGACCCAGTACTTC.

V gene TRBV10-3 combines with J gene TRBJ2-2; 9 positions agree with TRBD2. The ends lost 0 bases at V and 8 bases at J; junction bases unmatched: 7. The CDR3 has 16 amino acids. Per germline, CDR1 ENHRY and CDR2 SYGVKD. CDR3 amino acids: CAISESSSGGTGELFF. CDR3 bases: TGTGCCATCAGTGAGTCGAGTAGCGGGGGTACGGGGGAGCTGTTTTTT.

In this sample, this clone turned up once. This sequence joins TRBV2 and TRBJ1-2; D remains unclear. This CDR3 region has 15 residues. Per the germline V gene, CDR1 is SNHLY and CDR2 is FYNNEI. Trimming stripped 3 bases from V and 4 bases from J, with 15 bases between. The CDR3 reads CASSEASYTPYGYTF. The CDR3 DNA follows: TGTGCCAGCAGTGAGGCCAGTTATACCCCCTATGGCTACACCTTC.

This clone was seen only once. The CDR3 region has the DNA TGTGCCAGCAGGCCTCCGGGCGGGGAGCACAATGAGCAGTTCTTC. Amino acid sequence: CASRPPGGEHNEQFF. The J gene is TRBJ2-1, the V gene TRBV7-2; maybe TRBD2 (6 bases). The V and J ends lost 6 bases and 5 bases respectively, with 17 bases between them. This CDR3 region has 15 residues. Per germline, CDR1 SGHTA and CDR2 FQGNSA.

Only one count was recorded for this clone. The chain links TRBV5-1 to TRBJ2-3; TRBD2 matches at 8 bases. Germline V lookup: CDR1 SGHRS, CDR2 YFSETQ. With V trimmed by 4 bases and J by 4 bases, 8 bases remained unmatched. CDR3 length: 15 residues. CDR3 nucleotide sequence: TGCGCCAGCAGCGGGGGACGCGGGGGGTCAGATACGCAGTATTTT. It yields the protein CASSGGRGGSDTQYF. Complete variable domain (other parts from reference TRBV5-1 and TRBJ2-3): KAGVTQTPRYLIKTRGQQVTLSCSPISGHRSVSWYQQTPGQGLQFLFEYFSETQRNKGNFPGRFSGRQFSNSRSEMNVSTLELGDSALYLCASSGGRGGSDTQYFGPGTRLTVL.

This clone has a handful of counts. The junction and the germline gene differ at one end; a read error may be behind it. V gene TRBV6-2 or TRBV6-3 combines with J gene TRBJ2-1; D possibly corresponds to TRBD1 (5 bases). This CDR3 has 11 residues. Germline CDR1 and CDR2: MNHEY and SVGEGT. The CDR3 DNA is TGTGCCAGCAGTTACGTATCAGGGCCCGTCTTC. Translation: CASSYVSGPVF.

V usage is TRBV15 and J usage is TRBJ1-5, with a tentative D call TRBD1 (6 bases). Germline CDR1 is LNHNV and CDR2 is YYDKDF (reference sequence). V lost 0 bases and J 4 bases, leaving 19 bases between the germline ends. CDR3 length: 18 amino acids. The CDR3 DNA reads as TGTGCCACCAGCAGAGATCCTAATGGCAGGGGTGGAAATCAGCCCCAGCATTTT. As protein: CATSRDPNGRGGNQPQHF.

V and J are TRBV5-6 and TRBJ2-7, with 8 bases that match TRBD1. Trimming took 4 bases from V and 0 from J; bases not matched to a gene: 6. The CDR3 extends over 15 amino acids. Germline V CDR1 and CDR2: SGHDT, YYEEEE. DNA of the CDR3: TGTGCCAGCAGCCACTGGACAGGGAGCTCCTACGAGCAGTACTTC. Amino acids: CASSHWTGSSYEQYF. The whole variable domain, remainder taken from reference TRBV5-6 and TRBJ2-7, is DAGVTQSPTHLIKTRGQQVTLRCSPKSGHDTVSWYQQALGQGPQFIFQYYEEEERQRGNFPDRFSGHQFPNYSSELNVNALLLGDSALYLCASSHWTGSSYEQYFGPGTRLTVT.

The chain joins TRBV18 to TRBJ1-2; 7 nucleotides align to TRBD1. Germline trimming cut 3 bases from V and 4 bases from J; bases unmatched to any gene: 11. There are 16 residues in the CDR3. Germline V gene sequence: CDR1 KGHSH, CDR2 LQKENI. CDR3 coding DNA: TGTGCCAGCTCACCTGTACCCACAGGGGTTTCCTATGGCTACACCTTC. Encoded protein: CASSPVPTGVSYGYTF.

DNA for the CDR3: TGTGCCAGCAGCTTAGATCCCACTGGCTACAATGAGCAGTTCTTC. It codes for CASSLDPTGYNEQFF. The chain links TRBV7-2 to TRBJ2-1; no reliable D call. CDR1 SGHTA and CDR2 FQGNSA come from the germline V gene. The V end lost 1 base, the J end lost 3 bases, and 10 bases lay between the germline ends. CDR3 size: 15 residues.

This clone was seen a handful of times. The chain employs TRBV5-1 and TRBJ2-5; a weak D match, TRBD1 (6 bases). Germline CDR1 reads SGHRS; CDR2 reads YFSETQ. The CDR3 runs to 14 residues. V was trimmed by 4 bases and J by 1 base, leaving 11 bases between them. CDR3 in amino acids: CASSAGQPQETQYF. The CDR3 DNA reads as TGCGCCAGCAGCGCAGGACAGCCCCAAGAGACCCAGTACTTC.

The V and J genes are TRBV11-3 and TRBJ1-6; perhaps TRBD1 as D (5 bases). The ends were cut back, 5 bases at V and 10 bases at J, with 15 bases in the middle. Germline-derived CDR1 and CDR2 are SGHNT and YENEEA. The CDR3 is made up of 14 amino acids. The DNA of the CDR3 is TGTGCCAGCAGCGCTGGGGGGATGAGGTCACCCCTCCACTTT. Its protein is CASSAGGMRSPLHF.

The table lists this clone with a few counts. The CDR3 DNA follows: TGTGCCTGGACAGGGAAAGGTGCTGAAGCTTTCTTT. This codes for CAWTGKGAEAFF. The V call is TRBV30, the J call TRBJ1-1; D may be TRBD1 (5 bases). CDR1 is GTSNPN and CDR2 is SVGIG in the germline V gene (reference sequence). The CDR3 consists of 12 residues. V lost 4 bases and J lost 6, with 12 bases in between.

This clone has just one count. The genes are TRBV3-1 (or the pseudogene TRBV3-2) and TRBJ1-1; 7 bases match TRBD1. Looked up from germline, CDR1 is LGHDT and CDR2 is YNNKEL (reference sequence). The V segment lost 1 base and the J segment 2 bases; nucleotides outside the gene matches: 1. This CDR3 spans 14 amino acids. CDR3 region: CASSQGTGNTEAFF. The CDR3 DNA sequence: TGTGCCAGCAGCCAAGGGACAGGCAACACTGAAGCTTTCTTT.

The rearrangement joins TRBV19 to TRBJ2-4, with D possibly being TRBD1 (6 bases). The CDR3 length is 15 residues. Germline CDR1 reads LNHDA; CDR2 reads SQIVND (reference sequence). Trimming cost V 5 bases and J 2 bases, with 13 bases left between them. CDR3 coding DNA: TGTGCCAGTAGTCAACCCAGGGGAACCAAAAACATTCAGTACTTC. Encoded protein: CASSQPRGTKNIQYF.

This sequence joins TRBV7-2 and TRBJ1-2; 7 bases are shared with TRBD1. Germline CDR1 reads SGHTA; CDR2 reads FQGNSA. CDR3 size: 14 residues. The trim removed 1 base at V and 7 bases at J, leaving 6 bases unmatched. CDR3 protein: CASSLGRAGGGYTF. In DNA form, the CDR3 reads TGTGCCAGCAGCTTAGGTCGGGCAGGGGGTGGCTACACCTTC.

The chain links TRBV19 to TRBJ1-5; the match to TRBD1 covers 9 bases. V lost 4 bases to trimming and J lost 7 bases; unmatched junction nucleotides: 8. This CDR3 is 15 amino acids long. In germline, CDR1 is LNHDA, CDR2 SQIVND (reference sequence). The CDR3 region is CASSKDRGLNQPQHF. The CDR3 DNA sequence: TGTGCCAGTAGTAAGGACAGGGGATTAAACCAGCCCCAGCATTTT.

The chain has TRBV7-6 and TRBJ1-2; TRBD1 agrees at 7 bases. With V trimmed by 0 bases and J by 3 bases, 4 bases remained unmatched. Germline V gives CDR1 SGHVS, CDR2 FNYEAQ. The CDR3 runs to 15 residues. The CDR3 spells CASSLAGTEYYGYTF. The CDR3 coding sequence is TGTGCCAGCAGCTTAGCGGGGACAGAGTACTATGGCTACACCTTC.

In nucleotides, the CDR3 is TGTGCCAGCAGTTACTCGAGGAGCACAGATACGCAGTATTTT. Translation gives CASSYSRSTDTQYF. The chain joins TRBV6-6 to TRBJ2-3; no reliable D call. The CDR3 covers 14 residues. Trimming cost V 0 bases and J 0 bases, with 4 bases left between them. Germline assignment: CDR1 MNHNY and CDR2 SVGAGI (reference sequence).

CDR3 DNA: TGTGCCAGCAGCCAAGAGCGGGAGAATTTGTATTTT. This translates into CASSQERENLYF. The chain recombines TRBV3-1 (or the pseudogene TRBV3-2) with TRBJ2-3, with 7 bases fitting TRBD2. V lost 0 bases to trimming and J lost 14 bases; unmatched junction nucleotides: 5. CDR1 and CDR2 from the germline V gene are LGHDT and YNNKEL (reference sequence). The CDR3 sequence is 12 residues long.

The genes are TRBV6-5 and TRBJ2-3, with D perhaps matching TRBD2 (5 bases). The CDR3 has 13 amino acids. Per the germline V gene, CDR1 is MNHEY and CDR2 is SVGAGI. Trimming took 7 bases from V and 0 from J, leaving 8 bases between them. This CDR3 reads CASTTGSTDTQYF. DNA for the CDR3: TGTGCCAGCACCACGGGAAGCACAGATACGCAGTATTTT.

CDR3 sequence reads: CASSPGDRVYEQYF. The CDR3 DNA sequence: TGCGCCAGCAGCCCGGGTGACAGGGTCTACGAGCAGTACTTC. The rearrangement links TRBV5-1 to TRBJ2-7; 7 nucleotides match TRBD1. Germline values: CDR1 SGHRS, CDR2 YFSETQ. The trim removed 4 bases at V and 3 bases at J, leaving 7 bases unmatched. The CDR3 has 14 residues.

The gene calls are TRBV5-6 and TRBJ1-6; no definite D call. Trimming took 1 base from V and 0 from J, leaving 5 bases between them. Germline CDR1 and CDR2: SGHDT and YYEEEE. The CDR3 totals 15 residues. For the CDR3, the DNA is TGTGCCAGCAGCTTGAGGAGCTCCTATAATTCACCCCTCCACTTT. It specifies CASSLRSSYNSPLHF. Looking up the rest from reference TRBV5-6 and TRBJ1-6 gives the full variable domain: DAGVTQSPTHLIKTRGQQVTLRCSPKSGHDTVSWYQQALGQGPQFIFQYYEEEERQRGNFPDRFSGHQFPNYSSELNVNALLLGDSALYLCASSLRSSYNSPLHFGNGTRLTVT.